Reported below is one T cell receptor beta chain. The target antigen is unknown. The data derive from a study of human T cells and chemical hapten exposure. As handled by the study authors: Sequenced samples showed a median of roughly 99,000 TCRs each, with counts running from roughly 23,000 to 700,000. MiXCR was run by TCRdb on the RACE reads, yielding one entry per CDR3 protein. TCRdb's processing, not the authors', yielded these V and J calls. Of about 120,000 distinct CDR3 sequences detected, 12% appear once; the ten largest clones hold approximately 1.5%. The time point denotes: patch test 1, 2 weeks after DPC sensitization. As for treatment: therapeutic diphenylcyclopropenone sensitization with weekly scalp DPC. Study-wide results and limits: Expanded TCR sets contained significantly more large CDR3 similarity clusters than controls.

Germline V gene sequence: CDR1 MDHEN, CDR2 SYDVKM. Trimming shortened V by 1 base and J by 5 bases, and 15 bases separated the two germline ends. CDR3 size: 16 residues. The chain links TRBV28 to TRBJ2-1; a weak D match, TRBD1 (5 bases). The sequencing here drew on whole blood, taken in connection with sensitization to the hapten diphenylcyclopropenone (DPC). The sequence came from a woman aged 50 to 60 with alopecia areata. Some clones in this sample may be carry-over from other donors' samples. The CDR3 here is CASSLSQPKQDNEQFF. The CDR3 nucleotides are TGTGCCAGCAGTTTATCACAACCGAAACAGGACAATGAGCAGTTCTTC.